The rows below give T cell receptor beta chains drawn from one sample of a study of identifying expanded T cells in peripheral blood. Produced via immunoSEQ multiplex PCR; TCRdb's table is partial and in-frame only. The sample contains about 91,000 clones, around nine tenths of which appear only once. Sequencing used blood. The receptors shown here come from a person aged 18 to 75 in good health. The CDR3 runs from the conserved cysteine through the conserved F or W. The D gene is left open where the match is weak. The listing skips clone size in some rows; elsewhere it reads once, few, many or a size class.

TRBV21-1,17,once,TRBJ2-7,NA,CASSTKGGTSVKDEQYF,TGTGCCAGCAGTACCAAGGGGGGTACTAGTGTGAAGGACGAGCAGTACTTC
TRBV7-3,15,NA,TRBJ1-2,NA,CASSFACMPGYGYTF,TGTGCCAGCAGCTTCGCGTGTATGCCCGGCTATGGCTACACCTTC
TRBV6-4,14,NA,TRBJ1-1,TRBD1,CASSAGTGNTEAFF,TGTGCCAGCAGTGCGGGGACAGGGAACACTGAAGCTTTCTTT
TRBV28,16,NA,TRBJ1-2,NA,CASSFEGARFSYGYTF,TGTGCCAGCAGTTTCGAAGGGGCGCGTTTTTCCTATGGCTACACCTTC
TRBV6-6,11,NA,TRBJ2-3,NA,CASSYMSTQYF,TGTGCCAGCAGTTATATGTCTACGCAGTATTTT
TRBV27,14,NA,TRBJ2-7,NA,CASSFLPSFYEQYF,TGTGCCAGCAGTTTTCTTCCCTCTTTCTACGAGCAGTACTTC
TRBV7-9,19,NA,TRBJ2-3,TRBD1,CASSFRDRGQRGSTDTQYF,TGTGCCAGCAGCTTCCGGGACAGGGGGCAGCGGGGGTCCACAGATACGCAGTATTTT
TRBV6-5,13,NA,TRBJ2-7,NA,CASSLIQGHEQYF,TGTGCCAGCAGTCTTATACAGGGTCACGAGCAGTACTTC
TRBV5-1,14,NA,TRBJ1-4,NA,CASSFGGTARKLFF,TGCGCCAGCAGCTTCGGGGGGACGGCAAGAAAACTGTTTTTT
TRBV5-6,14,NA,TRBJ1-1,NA,CASSLVRDGTEAFF,TGTGCCAGCAGCTTGGTCCGGGACGGAACTGAAGCTTTCTTT
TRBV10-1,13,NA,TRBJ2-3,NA,CASSERAGDTQYF,TGCGCCAGCAGTGAGCGGGCCGGAGATACGCAGTATTTT
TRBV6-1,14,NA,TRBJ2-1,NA,CASSYLGDPNEQFF,TGTGCCAGCAGTTATTTGGGGGACCCTAATGAGCAGTTCTTC
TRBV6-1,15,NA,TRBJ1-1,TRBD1,CASSARQGAWTEAFF,TGTGCCAGCAGTGCCCGACAGGGTGCATGGACTGAAGCTTTCTTT
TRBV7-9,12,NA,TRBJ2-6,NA,CASSPLIHVLTF,TGTGCCAGCAGCCCCCTCATCCACGTCCTGACTTTC
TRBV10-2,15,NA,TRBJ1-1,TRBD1,CASVMTGGSNTEAFF,TGCGCCAGCGTTATGACAGGGGGCTCGAACACTGAAGCTTTCTTT
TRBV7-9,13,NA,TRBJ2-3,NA,CASRVGSTDTQYF,TGTGCCAGCAGGGTTGGGAGCACAGATACGCAGTATTTT
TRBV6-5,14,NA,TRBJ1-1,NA,CAIKAGTANTEAFF,TGTGCCATCAAAGCCGGGACGGCGAACACTGAAGCTTTCTTT
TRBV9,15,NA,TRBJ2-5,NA,CASSVFGTVQETQYF,TGTGCCAGCAGCGTATTTGGCACCGTCCAAGAGACCCAGTACTTC
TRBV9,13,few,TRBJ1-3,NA,CASSVDLQNTIYF,TGTGCCAGCAGCGTAGATCTGCAAAACACCATATATTTT
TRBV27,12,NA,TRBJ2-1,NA,CASSSPDNEQFF,TGTGCCAGCAGCTCCCCCGACAATGAGCAGTTCTTC
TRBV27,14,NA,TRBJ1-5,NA,CASSLVYSNQPQHF,TGTGCCAGCAGTTTGGTGTATAGCAATCAGCCCCAGCATTTT
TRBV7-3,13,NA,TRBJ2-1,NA,CASSRSRDNEQFF,TGTGCCAGCAGCCGAAGCCGGGACAATGAGCAGTTCTTC
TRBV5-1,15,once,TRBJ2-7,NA,CASSLGGIRTYEQYF,TGCGCCAGCAGCTTGGGAGGGATACGGACCTACGAGCAGTACTTC
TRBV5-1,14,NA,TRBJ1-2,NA,CASSLGQSNYGYTF,TGCGCCAGCAGCTTGGGACAGTCTAACTATGGCTACACCTTC
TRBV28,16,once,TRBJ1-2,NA,CASSSGSVGLNYGYTF,TGTGCCAGCAGCTCCGGGAGTGTGGGACTGAACTATGGCTACACCTTC
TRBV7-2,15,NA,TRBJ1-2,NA,CASSPQGPANYGYTF,TGTGCCAGCAGCCCGCAAGGACCGGCTAACTATGGCTACACCTTC
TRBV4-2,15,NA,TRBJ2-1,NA,CASSQVLQGYNEQFF,TGTGCCAGCAGCCAAGTTTTACAGGGTTACAATGAGCAGTTCTTC
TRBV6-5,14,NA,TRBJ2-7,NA,CASSYSGNDYEQYF,TGTGCCAGCAGTTACTCGGGGAATGACTACGAGCAGTACTTC
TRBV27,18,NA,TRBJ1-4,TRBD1,CASSFSGPNRGNREKLFF,TGTGCCAGCAGTTTCTCGGGGCCTAACAGGGGCAATCGAGAAAAACTGTTTTTT
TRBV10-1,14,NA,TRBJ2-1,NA,CASSRDNSYNEQFF,TGCGCCAGCAGCCGGGACAACTCCTACAATGAGCAGTTCTTC
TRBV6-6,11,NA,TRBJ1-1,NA,CATTHGTEAFF,TGTGCCACCACCCATGGGACTGAAGCTTTCTTT
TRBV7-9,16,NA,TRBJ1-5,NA,CASSDPGTPSNQPQHF,TGTGCCAGCAGTGACCCAGGGACACCTAGCAATCAGCCCCAGCATTTT
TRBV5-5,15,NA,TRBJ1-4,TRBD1,CASSLDRGWEEKLFF,TGTGCCAGCAGCTTGGACAGGGGCTGGGAAGAAAAACTGTTTTTT
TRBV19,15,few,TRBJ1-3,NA,CASSPQGTSGNTIYF,TGTGCCAGTAGTCCACAGGGAACCTCTGGAAACACCATATATTTT
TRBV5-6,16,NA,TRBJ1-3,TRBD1,CASSSWDSTTSGTIYF,TGTGCCAGCAGCTCGTGGGACAGCACCACAAGCGGCACCATATATTTT
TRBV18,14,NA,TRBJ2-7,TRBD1,CASSPLGTGNEQYF,TGTGCCAGCTCACCCTTGGGGACAGGGAACGAGCAGTACTTC
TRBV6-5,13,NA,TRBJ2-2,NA,CASSITRAGELFF,TGTGCCAGCAGTATTACAAGGGCCGGGGAGCTGTTTTTT
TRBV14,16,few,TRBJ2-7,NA,CASSQAHGRRSYEQYF,TGTGCCAGCAGCCAAGCGCACGGACGCCGATCCTACGAGCAGTACTTC
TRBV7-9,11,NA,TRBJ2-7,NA,CASSSGRELYF,TGTGCCAGCAGCTCAGGACGAGAACTGTACTTC
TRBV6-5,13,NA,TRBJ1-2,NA,CASSSTVNYGYTF,TGTGCCAGCAGTTCGACAGTGAACTATGGCTACACCTTC
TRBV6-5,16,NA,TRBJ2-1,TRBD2,CASSYGRGGRDNERFF,TGTGCCAGCAGTTACGGTCGGGGCGGGAGGGATAATGAGCGGTTCTTC
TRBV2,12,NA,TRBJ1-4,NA,CAAGRFGEKLFF,TGTGCCGCGGGAAGGTTTGGTGAAAAACTGTTTTTT
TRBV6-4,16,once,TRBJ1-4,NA,CATKTDLPKTNEKLFF,TGTGCCACCAAGACAGACCTTCCCAAAACTAATGAAAAACTGTTTTTT
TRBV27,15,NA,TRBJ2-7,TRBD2,CASSPSGGSSYEQYF,TGTGCCAGCAGTCCCTCTGGCGGGAGCTCCTACGAGCAGTACTTC
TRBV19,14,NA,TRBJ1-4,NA,CASSMAAENEKLFF,TGTGCCAGTAGTATGGCGGCGGAAAATGAAAAACTGTTTTTT
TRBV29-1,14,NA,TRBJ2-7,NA,CSVSTDLSSYEQYF,TGCAGCGTTAGTACTGATCTTAGCTCCTACGAGCAGTACTTC
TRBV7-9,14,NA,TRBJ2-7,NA,CASSGPDSTYEQYF,TGTGCCAGCAGCGGGCCCGACAGTACCTACGAGCAGTACTTC
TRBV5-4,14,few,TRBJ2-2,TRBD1,CASSLTGGTGELFF,TGTGCCAGCAGCTTGACAGGGGGCACCGGGGAGCTGTTTTTT
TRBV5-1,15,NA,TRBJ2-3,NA,CASLRGGSSTDTQYF,TGCGCCAGCCTACGGGGCGGTTCTAGCACAGATACGCAGTATTTT
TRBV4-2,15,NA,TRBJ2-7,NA,CASSQEYRESYEQYF,TGTGCCAGCAGCCAAGAATACAGGGAATCCTACGAGCAGTACTTC
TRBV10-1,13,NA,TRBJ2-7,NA,CASSEWGLYEQYF,TGCGCCAGCAGTGAGTGGGGCCTCTACGAGCAGTACTTC
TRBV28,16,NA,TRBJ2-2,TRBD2,CASSLISGSGPGELFF,TGTGCCAGCAGCCTGATTAGCGGGAGCGGACCAGGGGAGCTGTTTTTT
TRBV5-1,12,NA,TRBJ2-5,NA,CASSVSQETQYF,TGCGCCAGCAGCGTAAGTCAAGAGACCCAGTACTTC
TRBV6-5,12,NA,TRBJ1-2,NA,CASRSRVGGYTF,TGTGCCAGCAGGTCTAGGGTCGGTGGCTACACCTTC
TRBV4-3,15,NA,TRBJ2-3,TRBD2,CASSQSGREVDTQYF,TGCGCCAGCAGCCAAAGCGGGAGGGAGGTAGATACGCAGTATTTT
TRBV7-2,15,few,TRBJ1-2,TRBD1,CASSVGQGPSYGYTF,TGTGCCAGCAGCGTGGGACAGGGCCCTTCCTATGGCTACACCTTC
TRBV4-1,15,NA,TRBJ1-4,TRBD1,CASSQSGGGNEKLFF,TGCGCCAGCAGCCAATCAGGGGGAGGTAATGAAAAACTGTTTTTT
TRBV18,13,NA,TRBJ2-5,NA,CASSPRDLETQYF,TGTGCCAGCTCACCACGCGACCTGGAGACCCAGTACTTC
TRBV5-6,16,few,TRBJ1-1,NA,CASSALGVGQVAEAFF,TGTGCCAGCAGCGCCCTCGGGGTGGGGCAAGTCGCTGAAGCTTTCTTT